This T cell receptor beta chain was sequenced for a study of blood T cell repertoires in COVID-19. Looking at the study overall: Whether acute or convalescent, the COVID-19 samples came from the United States, Italy and Spain.

The CDR3 is 16 residues long. V gave up 0 bases and J gave up 1 base, with 12 bases separating them. CDR1 and CDR2 (germline): SGHDT, YYEEEE. Libraries were prepared by immunoSEQ multiplex PCR; TCRdb keeps only in-frame clonotypes and omits some of them. The data hold about 210,000 clones, with 65% to 90% observed a single time. The TCR was taken from a woman in her forties with acute COVID-19. The rearrangement uses TRBV5-6 and TRBJ2-3; a possible D gene is TRBD2 (6 bases). Sequenced: PBMCs or T cells enriched from blood (not recorded which). The CDR3 sequence is CASSLGRLGGTDTQYF. For the CDR3, the DNA is TGTGCCAGCAGCTTGGGGAGACTAGGGGGCACAGATACGCAGTATTTT. The entire variable domain, with the rest obtained from reference TRBV5-6 and TRBJ2-3, is as follows: DAGVTQSPTHLIKTRGQQVTLRCSPKSGHDTVSWYQQALGQGPQFIFQYYEEEERQRGNFPDRFSGHQFPNYSSELNVNALLLGDSALYLCASSLGRLGGTDTQYFGPGTRLTVL.